The clone carrying this TCR beta chain was counted a single time. PCR was performed using 60 Vbeta and 13 Jbeta primers. Assay used: immunoSEQ multiplex PCR; TCRdb lists only in-frame clones, some missing. The table has 95,000 to 150,000 clones, about four fifths seen once. This entry belongs to a study of cytomegalovirus exposure and HLA in healthy donors. This CDR3 has 14 amino acids. Germline V gives CDR1 SNHLY, CDR2 FYNNEI. The V and J ends lost 3 bases and 2 bases respectively, with 9 bases between them. Material: PBMCs. The J gene is TRBJ2-3, the V gene TRBV2; D possibly corresponds to TRBD1 (5 bases). The receptor comes from a middle-aged woman in good health and CMV-seronegative. The CDR3 bases are TGTGCCAGCAGTGAGGGGCTTTCCACAGATACGCAGTATTTT. Its protein product is CASSEGLSTDTQYF.